Following are 19 T cell receptor beta chains from one sample sequenced in a study of ipilimumab plus nivolumab after autologous stem cell transplantation. Using immunoSEQ multiplex PCR, the repertoire was profiled, and TCRdb retains in-frame clones only, with some absent. The table lists approximately 18,000 clones, about 81% of them singletons, with more than 6.5% in the top ten. The material sequenced was PBMCs, taken in a trial of ipilimumab plus nivolumab as post-transplant consolidation. The receptor source for this set is a male donor with diffuse large B-cell lymphoma.

V and J are TRBV7-2 and TRBJ2-5; no reliable D call. CDR1 SGHTA and CDR2 FQGNSA come from the germline V gene. V lost 5 bases and J 4 bases, leaving 8 bases between the germline ends. The CDR3 is 12 residues long. The CDR3 coding sequence is TGTGCCAGCAGCCCTAATGGAGAGACCCAGTACTTC. It is translated as CASSPNGETQYF. Full variable domain (missing parts from reference TRBV7-2 and TRBJ2-5): GAGVSQSPSNKVTEKGKDVELRCDPISGHTALYWYRQSLGQGLEFLIYFQGNSAPDKSGLPSDRFSAERTGGSVSTLTIQRTQQEDSAVYLCASSPNGETQYFGPGTRLLVL.

J is TRBJ1-2 and V is TRBV2; TRBD1 might be the D (5 bases). V shed 5 bases and J shed 6 bases, with 16 bases lying between them. Germline V gives CDR1 SNHLY, CDR2 FYNNEI. The CDR3 covers 14 residues. CDR3 residues: CASSREGFANGYTF. The CDR3 DNA is TGTGCCAGCAGTCGTGAGGGGTTTGCGAATGGCTACACCTTC.

The chain joins TRBV13 to TRBJ2-7; TRBD1 matches at 7 bases. V was pared by 5 bases and J by 5 bases, with 9 bases of the junction left unmatched. The germline V gene has CDR1 PRHDT and CDR2 FYEKMQ (reference sequence). This CDR3 comprises 14 residues. The CDR3 is CASSTIRGQNEQYF. In DNA form, the CDR3 reads TGTGCCAGCAGCACGATCAGGGGACAGAACGAGCAGTACTTC.

The chain couples TRBV10-3 to TRBJ2-3; D is possibly TRBD1 (5 bases). This CDR3 contains 15 residues. From germline, CDR1 is ENHRY and CDR2 SYGVKD. Trimming left V 3 bases short and J 3 bases short, with 13 bases between. DNA of the CDR3: TGTGCCATCAGTGACTGGGGCTTTGGGACAGATACGCAGTATTTT. Translation gives CAISDWGFGTDTQYF.

The V and J genes are TRBV18 and TRBJ2-5; D remains unclear. CDR1 and CDR2 (germline): KGHSH, LQKENI. V was pared by 3 bases and J by 1 base, with 12 bases between. This CDR3 contains 15 residues. The CDR3: CASSPLAQAQETQYF. The CDR3 DNA is TGTGCCAGCTCACCCTTAGCCCAAGCCCAAGAGACCCAGTACTTC. The full variable domain, rest sourced from reference TRBV18 and TRBJ2-5, is NAGVMQNPRHLVRRRGQEARLRCSPMKGHSHVYWYRQLPEEGLKFMVYLQKENIIDESGMPKERFSAEFPKEGPSILRIQQVVRGDSAAYFCASSPLAQAQETQYFGPGTRLLVL.

The chain links TRBV19 to TRBJ2-7; maybe TRBD1 (5 bases). Germline V lookup: CDR1 LNHDA, CDR2 SQIVND (reference sequence). CDR3 length: 15 residues. Trimming removed 1 base from V and 1 base from J, with 11 bases in between. The CDR3, as DNA: TGTGCCAGTAGTATAGGACAGCTACCTTCCTACGAGCAGTACTTC. It translates to CASSIGQLPSYEQYF.

The chain employs TRBV11-2 and TRBJ1-2, with D unresolved. V lost 4 bases and J 8 bases, leaving 14 bases between the germline ends. CDR1 and CDR2 from the germline V gene are SGHAT and FQNNGV. The CDR3 contains 13 residues. The CDR3: CASSSGPTVGYTF. DNA of the CDR3: TGTGCCAGCAGCTCAGGTCCAACCGTAGGCTACACCTTC.

V is TRBV7-2 and J is TRBJ2-5; D may be TRBD1 (6 bases). Trimming stripped 2 bases from V and 6 bases from J, with 13 bases between. Germline CDR1 SGHTA, CDR2 FQGNSA. This CDR3 comprises 14 residues. The CDR3: CASSLIGRGQTQYF. In DNA form, the CDR3 reads TGTGCCAGCAGCTTAATAGGCAGGGGACAGACCCAGTACTTC.

The chain has TRBV27 and TRBJ2-7, with TRBD1 matching over 7 bases. J lost 3 bases, V lost 4 bases, and 6 bases had no gene match. Looked up from germline, CDR1 is MNHEY and CDR2 is SMNVEV (reference sequence). The CDR3 length is 14 residues. CDR3 coding DNA: TGTGCCAGCAGTTCCCGGGACAGTCACTACGAGCAGTACTTC. Translated, it gives CASSSRDSHYEQYF.

CDR3 in amino acids: CASRDTGGAGNTIYF. The DNA of the CDR3 is TGTGCCAGCAGAGATACGGGGGGCGCAGGAAACACCATATATTTT. The chain uses TRBV6-5 and TRBJ1-3, with a possible D match to TRBD1 (6 bases). Germline CDR1 MNHEY, CDR2 SVGAGI. V dropped 6 bases and J dropped 4 bases, with 16 bases sitting between them. The CDR3 is 15 amino acids.

V gene TRBV11-2 combines with J gene TRBJ2-3; D perhaps matches TRBD2 (5 bases). Germline-derived CDR1 and CDR2 are SGHAT and FQNNGV. The CDR3 has 14 residues. With 3 bases removed from V and 4 bases from J, the gap between germline ends came to 11 bases. CDR3 loop: CASSFEWGADTQYF. The CDR3 nucleotides read TGTGCCAGCAGCTTCGAATGGGGAGCAGATACGCAGTATTTT. Together with reference TRBV11-2 and TRBJ2-3, the CDR3 gives the full variable domain: EAGVAQSPRYKIIEKRQSVAFWCNPISGHATLYWYQQILGQGPKLLIQFQNNGVVDDSQLPKDRFSAERLKGVDSTLKIQPAKLEDSAVYLCASSFEWGADTQYFGPGTRLTVL.

On this clone itself: In the same sample, other DNA sequences code for this CDR3. The chain couples TRBV6-1 to TRBJ2-5; 11 bases match TRBD2. The CDR3 is made up of 16 amino acids. The germline V gene encodes CDR1 MNHNS and CDR2 SASEGT. Trimming took 2 bases from V and 1 from J; bases not matched to a gene: 3. This CDR3 is CASSELAGGPQETQYF. Written as DNA, the CDR3 is TGTGCCAGCAGTGAACTAGCGGGGGGCCCCCAAGAGACCCAGTACTTC.

This clone has only a few counts. The chain uses TRBV5-1 and TRBJ2-1, with 9 bases identical to TRBD1. The germline V gene has CDR1 SGHRS and CDR2 YFSETQ. The CDR3 covers 16 residues. V trimming: 4 bases; J trimming: 4 bases; junction bases outside the gene matches: 9. The CDR3: CASSAGGTGKYNEQFF. CDR3 sequence (DNA): TGCGCCAGCAGCGCTGGCGGGACAGGGAAATACAATGAGCAGTTCTTC.

This chain connects TRBV5-1 to TRBJ2-5; 10 bases line up with TRBD2. V shed 0 bases, J shed 5 bases, and the junction held 7 bases outside the gene matches. This CDR3 region has 16 residues. CDR1 is SGHRS, CDR2 YFSETQ, per germline. In DNA, the CDR3 is TGCGCCAGCAGCTTGGGTACTAGCGGGGTTGGCGAGACCCAGTACTTC. This translates into CASSLGTSGVGETQYF. The entire variable domain, with the rest obtained from reference TRBV5-1 and TRBJ2-5, is as follows: KAGVTQTPRYLIKTRGQQVTLSCSPISGHRSVSWYQQTPGQGLQFLFEYFSETQRNKGNFPGRFSGRQFSNSRSEMNVSTLELGDSALYLCASSLGTSGVGETQYFGPGTRLLVL.

This clone was seen once. The chain carries TRBV6-1 and TRBJ2-5; D not resolved. V shed 3 bases and J shed 2 bases, with 7 bases lying between them. Germline CDR1 reads MNHNS; CDR2 reads SASEGT. This CDR3 spans 13 amino acids. The chain's CDR3 is CASSEVFQETQYF. As DNA, the CDR3 is TGTGCCAGCAGTGAGGTTTTTCAAGAGACCCAGTACTTC.

The chain recombines TRBV2 with TRBJ2-5; D perhaps matches TRBD2 (5 bases). The CDR3 has 14 residues. V was cut by 1 base and J by 4 bases, with 10 bases left in between. Germline-derived CDR1 and CDR2 are SNHLY and FYNNEI. The CDR3, as DNA: TGTGCCAGCAGTGAAGACTCGGCGGGAGAGACCCAGTACTTC. Amino acid sequence: CASSEDSAGETQYF.

The chain carries TRBV5-4 and TRBJ2-5, with a tentative D call TRBD1 (5 bases). The V end lost 0 bases, the J end lost 4 bases, and 7 bases lay between the germline ends. CDR1 and CDR2 (germline): SGHNT, YYREEE (reference sequence). The CDR3 extends over 13 amino acids. This CDR3 is CASSLATGETQYF. The CDR3 DNA reads as TGTGCCAGCAGCTTGGCTACAGGAGAGACCCAGTACTTC.

The chain couples TRBV30 to TRBJ1-1; possibly TRBD1 for D (5 bases). Trimming stripped 5 bases from V and 3 bases from J, with 13 bases between. The CDR3 loop spans 13 amino acids. Germline V gene lookup returns CDR1 GTSNPN and CDR2 SVGIG (reference sequence). The CDR3 loop reads CAWDTLGDTEAFF. CDR3 nucleotide sequence: TGTGCCTGGGATACACTGGGGGACACTGAAGCTTTCTTT.

The gene calls are TRBV19 and TRBJ1-1; 7 nucleotides match TRBD1. Germline V gene lookup returns CDR1 LNHDA and CDR2 SQIVND (reference sequence). The CDR3 loop spans 14 amino acids. The V segment lost 7 bases and the J segment 4 bases; nucleotides outside the gene matches: 9. Written as DNA, the CDR3 is TGTGCCAGTAACTTACAGGGGTTGGGCACTGAAGCTTTCTTT. It yields the protein CASNLQGLGTEAFF. Full variable domain (missing parts from reference TRBV19 and TRBJ1-1): DGGITQSPKYLFRKEGQNVTLSCEQNLNHDAMYWYRQDPGQGLRLIYYSQIVNDFQKGDIAEGYSVSREKKESFPLTVTSAQKNPTAFYLCASNLQGLGTEAFFGQGTRLTVV.